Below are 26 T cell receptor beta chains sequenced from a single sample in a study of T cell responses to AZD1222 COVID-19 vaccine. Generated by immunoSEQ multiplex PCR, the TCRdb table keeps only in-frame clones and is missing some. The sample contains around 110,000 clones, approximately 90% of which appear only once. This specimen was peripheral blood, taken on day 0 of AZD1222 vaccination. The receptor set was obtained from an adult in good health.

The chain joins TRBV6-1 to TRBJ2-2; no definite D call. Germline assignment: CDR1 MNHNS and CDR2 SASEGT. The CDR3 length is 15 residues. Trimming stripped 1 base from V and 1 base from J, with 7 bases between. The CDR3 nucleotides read TGTGCCAGCAGTGAAGAGACTGGGAACACCGGGGAGCTGTTTTTT. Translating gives CASSEETGNTGELFF.

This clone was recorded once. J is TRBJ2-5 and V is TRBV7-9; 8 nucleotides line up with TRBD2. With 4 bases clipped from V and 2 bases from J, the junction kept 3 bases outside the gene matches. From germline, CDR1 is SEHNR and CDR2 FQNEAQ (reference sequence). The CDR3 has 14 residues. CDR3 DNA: TGTGCCAGCAGCTCAACTAGCGGTCAAGAGACCCAGTACTTC. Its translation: CASSSTSGQETQYF.

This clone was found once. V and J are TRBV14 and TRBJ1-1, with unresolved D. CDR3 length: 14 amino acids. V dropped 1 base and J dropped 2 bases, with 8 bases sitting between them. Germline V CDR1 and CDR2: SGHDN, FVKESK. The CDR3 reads CASSQVVGNTEAFF. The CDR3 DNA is TGTGCCAGCAGCCAAGTGGTGGGCAACACTGAAGCTTTCTTT.

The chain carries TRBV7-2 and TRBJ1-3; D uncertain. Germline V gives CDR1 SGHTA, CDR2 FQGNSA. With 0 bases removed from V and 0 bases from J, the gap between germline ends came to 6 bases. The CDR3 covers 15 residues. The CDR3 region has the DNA TGTGCCAGCAGCTTAGCGTGGGGCTCTGGAAACACCATATATTTT. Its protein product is CASSLAWGSGNTIYF.

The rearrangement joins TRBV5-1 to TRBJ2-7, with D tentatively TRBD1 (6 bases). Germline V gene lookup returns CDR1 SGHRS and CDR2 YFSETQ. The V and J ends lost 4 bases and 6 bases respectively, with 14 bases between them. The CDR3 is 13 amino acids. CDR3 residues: CASSTYRDGEQYF. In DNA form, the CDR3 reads TGCGCCAGCAGCACCTACAGGGACGGCGAGCAGTACTTC.

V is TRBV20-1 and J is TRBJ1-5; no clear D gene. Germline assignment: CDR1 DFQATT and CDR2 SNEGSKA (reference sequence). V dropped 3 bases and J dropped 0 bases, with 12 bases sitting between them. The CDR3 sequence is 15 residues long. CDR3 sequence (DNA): TGCAGTGCTAGTGTTCAGGATTATAGCAATCAGCCCCAGCATTTT. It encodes CSASVQDYSNQPQHF.

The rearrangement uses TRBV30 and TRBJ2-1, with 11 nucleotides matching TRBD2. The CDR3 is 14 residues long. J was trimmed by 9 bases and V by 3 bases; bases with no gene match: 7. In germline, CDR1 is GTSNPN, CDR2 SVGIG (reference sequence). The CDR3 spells CAWRRKLAGAEQFF. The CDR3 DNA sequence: TGTGCCTGGAGGCGTAAACTAGCGGGAGCTGAGCAGTTCTTC.

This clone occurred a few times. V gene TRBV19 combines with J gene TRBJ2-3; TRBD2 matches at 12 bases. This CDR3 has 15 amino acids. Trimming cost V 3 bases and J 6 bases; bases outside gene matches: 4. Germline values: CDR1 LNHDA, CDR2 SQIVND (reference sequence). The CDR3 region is CASSMTSGSFDTQYF. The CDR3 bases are TGTGCCAGTAGTATGACTAGCGGGAGTTTTGATACGCAGTATTTT. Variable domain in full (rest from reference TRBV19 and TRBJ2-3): DGGITQSPKYLFRKEGQNVTLSCEQNLNHDAMYWYRQDPGQGLRLIYYSQIVNDFQKGDIAEGYSVSREKKESFPLTVTSAQKNPTAFYLCASSMTSGSFDTQYFGPGTRLTVL.

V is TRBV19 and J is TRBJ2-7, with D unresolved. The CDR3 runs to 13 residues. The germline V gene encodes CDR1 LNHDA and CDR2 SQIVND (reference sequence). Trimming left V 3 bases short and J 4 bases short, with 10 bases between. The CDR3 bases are TGTGCCAGTAGTATCGACGCCAGATACGAGCAGTACTTC. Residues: CASSIDARYEQYF.

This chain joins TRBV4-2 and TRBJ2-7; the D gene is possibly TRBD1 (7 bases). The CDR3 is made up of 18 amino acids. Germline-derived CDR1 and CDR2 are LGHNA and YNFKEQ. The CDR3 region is CASRPYVGGGATDYEQYF. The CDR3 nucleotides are TGTGCGAGCCGCCCCTATGTTGGAGGGGGCGCGACAGACTACGAGCAGTACTTC.

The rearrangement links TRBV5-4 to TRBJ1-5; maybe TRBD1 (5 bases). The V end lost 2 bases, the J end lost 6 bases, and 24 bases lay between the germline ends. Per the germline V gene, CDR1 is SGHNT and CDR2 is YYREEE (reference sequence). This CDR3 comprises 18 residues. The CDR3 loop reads CASSFGPGGGRASQPQHF. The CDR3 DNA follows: TGTGCCAGCAGCTTCGGGCCCGGAGGTGGCAGGGCAAGTCAGCCCCAGCATTTT.

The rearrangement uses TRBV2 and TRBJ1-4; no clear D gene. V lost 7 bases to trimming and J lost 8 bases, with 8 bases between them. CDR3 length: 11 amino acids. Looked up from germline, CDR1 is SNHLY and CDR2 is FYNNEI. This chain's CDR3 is CASKVGEKLFF. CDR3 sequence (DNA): TGTGCCAGCAAAGTAGGGGAAAAACTGTTTTTT.

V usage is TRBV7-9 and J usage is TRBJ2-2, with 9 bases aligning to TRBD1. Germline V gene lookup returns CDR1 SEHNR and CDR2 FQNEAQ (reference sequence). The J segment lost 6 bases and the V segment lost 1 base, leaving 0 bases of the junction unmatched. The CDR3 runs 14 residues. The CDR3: CASSLDRGPGELFF. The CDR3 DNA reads TGTGCCAGCAGCTTAGACAGGGGGCCCGGGGAGCTGTTTTTT.

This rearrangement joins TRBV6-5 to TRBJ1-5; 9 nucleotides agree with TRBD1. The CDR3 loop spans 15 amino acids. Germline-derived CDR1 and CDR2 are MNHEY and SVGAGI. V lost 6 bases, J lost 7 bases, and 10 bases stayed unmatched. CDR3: CASRRTGGADQPQHF. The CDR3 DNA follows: TGTGCCAGCAGACGTACAGGGGGCGCCGACCAGCCCCAGCATTTT.

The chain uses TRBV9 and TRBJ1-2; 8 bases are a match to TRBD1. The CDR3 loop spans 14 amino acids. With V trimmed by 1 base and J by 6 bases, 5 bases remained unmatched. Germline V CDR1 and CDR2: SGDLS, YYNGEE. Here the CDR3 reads CASSVNQGAHGYTF. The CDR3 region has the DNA TGTGCCAGCAGCGTAAACCAGGGGGCGCATGGCTACACCTTC.

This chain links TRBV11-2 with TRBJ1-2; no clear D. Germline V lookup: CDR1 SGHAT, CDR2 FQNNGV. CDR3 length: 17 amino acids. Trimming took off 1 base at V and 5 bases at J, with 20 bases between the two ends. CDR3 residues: CASSLAGVRSWEYGYTF. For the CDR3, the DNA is TGTGCCAGCAGCTTAGCGGGAGTCAGAAGCTGGGAGTATGGCTACACCTTC.

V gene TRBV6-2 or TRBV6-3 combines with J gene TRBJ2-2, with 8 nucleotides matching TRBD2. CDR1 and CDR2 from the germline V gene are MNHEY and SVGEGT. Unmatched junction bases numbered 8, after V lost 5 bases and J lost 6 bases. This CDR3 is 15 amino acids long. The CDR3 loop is CASSKPGGGPGELFF. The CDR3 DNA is TGTGCCAGCAGTAAACCGGGCGGGGGGCCCGGGGAGCTGTTTTTT.

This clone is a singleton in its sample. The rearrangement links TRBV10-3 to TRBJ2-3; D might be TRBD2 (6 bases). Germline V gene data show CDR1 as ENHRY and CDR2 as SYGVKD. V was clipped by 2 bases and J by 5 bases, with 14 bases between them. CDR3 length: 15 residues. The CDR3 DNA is TGTGCCATCAGTGAGGGGGCGGGGTGGGGAGATACGCAGTATTTT. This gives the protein CAISEGAGWGDTQYF.

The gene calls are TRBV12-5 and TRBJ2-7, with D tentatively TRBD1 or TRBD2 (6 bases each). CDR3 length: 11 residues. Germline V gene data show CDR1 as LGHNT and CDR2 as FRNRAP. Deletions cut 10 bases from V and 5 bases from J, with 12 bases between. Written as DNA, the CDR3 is TGTGCTACGACGGGGGCGCACGAGCAGTACTTC. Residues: CATTGAHEQYF.

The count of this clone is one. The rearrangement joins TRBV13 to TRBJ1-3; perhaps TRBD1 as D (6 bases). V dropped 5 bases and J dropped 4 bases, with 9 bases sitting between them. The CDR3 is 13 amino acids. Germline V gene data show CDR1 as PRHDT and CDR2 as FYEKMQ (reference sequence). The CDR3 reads CASSPDRGNTIYF. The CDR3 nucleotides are TGTGCCAGCAGCCCGGACAGAGGAAACACCATATATTTT.

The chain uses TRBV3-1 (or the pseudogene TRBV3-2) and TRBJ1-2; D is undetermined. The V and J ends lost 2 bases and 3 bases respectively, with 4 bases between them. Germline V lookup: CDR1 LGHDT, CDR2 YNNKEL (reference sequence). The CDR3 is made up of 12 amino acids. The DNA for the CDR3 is TGTGCCAGCAGCCAATCGGACTATGGCTACACCTTC. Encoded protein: CASSQSDYGYTF.

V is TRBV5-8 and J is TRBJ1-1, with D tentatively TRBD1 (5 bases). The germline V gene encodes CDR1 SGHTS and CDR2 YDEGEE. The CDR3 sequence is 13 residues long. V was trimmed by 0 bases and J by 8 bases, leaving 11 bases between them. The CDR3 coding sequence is TGTGCCAGCAGCTTGGTACAGGTAGGGGAAGCTTTCTTT. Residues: CASSLVQVGEAFF.

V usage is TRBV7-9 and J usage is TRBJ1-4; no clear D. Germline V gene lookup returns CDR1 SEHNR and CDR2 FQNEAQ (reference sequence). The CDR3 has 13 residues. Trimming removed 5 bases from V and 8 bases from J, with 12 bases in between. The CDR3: CASSTTESEKLFF. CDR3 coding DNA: TGTGCCAGCAGCACCACAGAGTCAGAAAAACTGTTTTTT.

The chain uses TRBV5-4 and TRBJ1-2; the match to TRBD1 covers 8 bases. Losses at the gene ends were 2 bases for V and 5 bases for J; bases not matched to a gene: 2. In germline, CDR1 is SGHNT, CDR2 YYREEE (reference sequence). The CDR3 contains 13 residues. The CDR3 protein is CASSLQGGYGYTF. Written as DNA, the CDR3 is TGTGCCAGCAGCTTACAGGGGGGATATGGCTACACCTTC.

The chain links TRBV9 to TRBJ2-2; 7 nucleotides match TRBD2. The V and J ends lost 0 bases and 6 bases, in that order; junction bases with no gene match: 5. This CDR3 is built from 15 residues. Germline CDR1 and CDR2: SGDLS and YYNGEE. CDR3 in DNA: TGTGCCAGCAGCGTAGGCGGGAGCGTGGCCGGGGAGCTGTTTTTT. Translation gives CASSVGGSVAGELFF.

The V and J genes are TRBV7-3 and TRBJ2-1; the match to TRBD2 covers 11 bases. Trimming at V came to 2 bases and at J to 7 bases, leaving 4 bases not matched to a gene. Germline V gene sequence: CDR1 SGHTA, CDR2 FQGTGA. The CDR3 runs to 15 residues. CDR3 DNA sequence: TGTGCCAGCAGCTTATTTAGCGGGAGGGAAAATGAGCAGTTCTTC. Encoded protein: CASSLFSGRENEQFF.